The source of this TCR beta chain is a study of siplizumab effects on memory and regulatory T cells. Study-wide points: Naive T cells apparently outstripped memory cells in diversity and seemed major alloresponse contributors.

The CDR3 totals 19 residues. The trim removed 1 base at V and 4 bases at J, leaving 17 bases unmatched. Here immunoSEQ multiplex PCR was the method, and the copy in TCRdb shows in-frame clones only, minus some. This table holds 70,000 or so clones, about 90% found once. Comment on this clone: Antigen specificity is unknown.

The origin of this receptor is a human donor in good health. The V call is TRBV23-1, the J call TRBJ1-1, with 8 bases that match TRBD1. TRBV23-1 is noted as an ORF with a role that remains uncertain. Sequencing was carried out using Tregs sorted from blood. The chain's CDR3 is CASSQWNRQGALTGTEAFF. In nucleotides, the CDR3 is TGCGCCAGCAGTCAATGGAATAGGCAGGGGGCTCTAACGGGCACTGAAGCTTTCTTT.